A selection of T cell receptor beta chains follows, all from one sample in a study of blood T cells in healthy people across ages. TCRdb reanalysed the 5' RACE reads using MiXCR and keeps one entry per CDR3 protein. The data contain over 550,000 distinct CDR3 sequences, approximately 30% of them seen just once; the ten biggest clones take up 15% to 19%. Source material: blood. Every receptor here comes from a woman aged 80 or over in good health. Each CDR3 is given with its conserved first and last residue. Fields, in order: J gene, V gene, D gene, clone size, CDR3 protein, CDR3 DNA. The D gene is left open where the match is weak. Rows may omit the clone size; those that give it use once, few, many or a size class.

J gene: TRBJ1-3; V gene: TRBV29-1; D gene: NA; clone size: NA; CDR3 protein: CSVESRNTIYF; CDR3 DNA: TGCAGCGTTGAGTCCCGAAACACCATATATTTT
J gene: TRBJ2-7; V gene: TRBV2; D gene: NA; clone size: many; CDR3 protein: CASSRGPYSYEQYF; CDR3 DNA: TGTGCCAGCAGCCGCGGGCCCTACTCCTACGAGCAGTACTTC
J gene: TRBJ2-7; V gene: TRBV12-3/TRBV12-4; D gene: NA; clone size: many; CDR3 protein: CASSSVFPREQYF; CDR3 DNA: TGTGCCAGCAGTTCGGTATTCCCGCGGGAGCAGTACTTC
J gene: TRBJ1-1; V gene: TRBV2; D gene: TRBD1; clone size: NA; CDR3 protein: CASSIPGQEAEALF; CDR3 DNA: TGTGCCAGCAGTATACCGGGACAGGAGGCTGAAGCTCTCTTT
J gene: TRBJ2-4; V gene: TRBV20-1; D gene: TRBD2; clone size: NA; CDR3 protein: CSAKKGLAGDLAKNIQYF; CDR3 DNA: TGCAGTGCTAAGAAGGGACTAGCGGGAGATTTGGCCAAAAACATTCAGTACTTC
J gene: TRBJ2-5; V gene: TRBV3-1; D gene: NA; clone size: many; CDR3 protein: CASSQDLGIKTQYF; CDR3 DNA: TGTGCCAGCAGCCAAGATTTGGGCATAAAGACCCAGTACTTC
J gene: TRBJ1-6; V gene: TRBV20-1; D gene: TRBD1; clone size: few; CDR3 protein: CSASGQGNPSPLHF; CDR3 DNA: TGCAGTGCTAGTGGACAGGGGAATCCTTCACCCCTCCACTTT
J gene: TRBJ1-2; V gene: TRBV28; D gene: NA; clone size: NA; CDR3 protein: CASSSLGGDYGYTF; CDR3 DNA: TGTGCCAGCAGTTCCCTCGGGGGGGACTATGGCTACACCTTC
J gene: TRBJ1-2; V gene: TRBV7-2; D gene: NA; clone size: NA; CDR3 protein: CASSTYQGYYGYTF; CDR3 DNA: TGTGCCAGCAGCACCTACCAGGGTTACTATGGCTACACCTTC
J gene: TRBJ1-1; V gene: TRBV20-1; D gene: NA; clone size: many; CDR3 protein: CSPLRLGTTNFMNTEAFF; CDR3 DNA: TGCAGTCCTCTTAGGTTGGGGACAACTAACTTCATGAACACTGAAGCTTTCTTT
J gene: TRBJ2-1; V gene: TRBV6-2/TRBV6-3; D gene: NA; clone size: many; CDR3 protein: CASSQVNEQFF; CDR3 DNA: TGTGCCAGCAGCCAGGTCAATGAGCAGTTCTTC
J gene: TRBJ1-6; V gene: TRBV18; D gene: NA; clone size: many; CDR3 protein: CASSPIDSYNSPLHF; CDR3 DNA: TGTGCCAGCTCACCAATCGACTCCTATAATTCACCCCTCCACTTT
J gene: TRBJ1-5; V gene: TRBV5-1; D gene: NA; clone size: NA; CDR3 protein: CASSFFPGGNQPQHF; CDR3 DNA: TGCGCCAGCAGCTTTTTTCCAGGCGGCAATCAGCCCCAGCATTTT
J gene: TRBJ2-7; V gene: TRBV10-3; D gene: NA; clone size: many; CDR3 protein: CAISESTGGFYEQYF; CDR3 DNA: TGTGCCATCAGTGAGTCGACGGGGGGCTTTTACGAGCAGTACTTC
J gene: TRBJ2-6; V gene: TRBV27; D gene: NA; clone size: NA; CDR3 protein: CASRKDRTISGANVLTF; CDR3 DNA: TGTGCCAGCAGAAAAGACAGGACCATATCTGGGGCCAACGTCCTGACTTTC
J gene: TRBJ2-5; V gene: TRBV7-2; D gene: NA; clone size: NA; CDR3 protein: CASSFGVRVLGETQYF; CDR3 DNA: TGTGCCAGCAGCTTCGGTGTGCGGGTATTGGGAGAGACCCAGTACTTC
J gene: TRBJ2-3; V gene: TRBV7-2; D gene: TRBD2; clone size: NA; CDR3 protein: CASGLGTSGGADTQYF; CDR3 DNA: TGTGCCAGCGGCTTAGGGACTAGCGGGGGGGCAGATACGCAGTATTTT
J gene: TRBJ1-5; V gene: TRBV7-9; D gene: TRBD1; clone size: few; CDR3 protein: CASSSEGGQTQHF; CDR3 DNA: TGTGCCAGCAGCTCGGAGGGGGGACAGACTCAGCATTTT
J gene: TRBJ1-1; V gene: TRBV18; D gene: NA; clone size: few; CDR3 protein: CASSRGGQTEAFF; CDR3 DNA: TGTGCCAGCTCACGGGGCGGGCAGACTGAAGCTTTCTTT
J gene: TRBJ2-5; V gene: TRBV4-1; D gene: TRBD1; clone size: many; CDR3 protein: CASSQVARGTGSFETQYF; CDR3 DNA: TGCGCCAGCAGCCAAGTTGCCCGCGGGACAGGGTCATTTGAGACCCAGTACTTC